This entry concerns a single T cell receptor beta chain. The data belong to a study of blood T cell repertoires in COVID-19. Study context: COVID-19 samples from acute and convalescent phases originated in the United States, Italy and Spain. PBMCs, B-cell-depleted T cells, or T cells were the source of the cDNA or gDNA that made up the material.

Using immunoSEQ multiplex PCR, the repertoire was profiled, and TCRdb retains in-frame clones only, with some absent. The sample includes some 240,000 clones, roughly 86% seen only once; the top ten take about 3.3%. Losses at the gene ends were 6 bases for V and 5 bases for J; bases not matched to a gene: 9. Germline V lookup: CDR1 MNHEY, CDR2 SVGAGI. The CDR3 extends over 15 amino acids. The material sequenced was PBMCs or T cells enriched from blood (not recorded which). This receptor was taken from a woman aged 40 to 50 with acute COVID-19. This chain joins TRBV6-5 and TRBJ2-1; 8 positions agree with TRBD2. The CDR3 here is CASSPTGGRNNEQFF. The DNA of the CDR3 is TGTGCCAGCAGCCCCACCGGCGGGAGGAACAATGAGCAGTTCTTC.